One sample yielded the 9 T cell receptor beta chains listed below, sequenced in a study of shared clonotypes between healthy human individuals. Generated by immunoSEQ multiplex PCR, the TCRdb table keeps only in-frame clones and is missing some. There are about 2.4 million clones in the sample; around nine tenths occur only once, and over 0.12% lies in the top ten. Sequencing was performed on naive CD4+ T cells sorted from blood. Subset of the sample: CD45RA+ positively selected. These receptors were obtained from a young man in good health.

The V gene is TRBV16, the J gene TRBJ1-1, with D uncertain. There are 14 residues in the CDR3. Deletions cut 0 bases from V and 0 bases from J, with 5 bases between. Germline CDR1 KGHSY, CDR2 FQNENV. The CDR3 spells CASSQSALNTEAFF. Written as DNA, the CDR3 is TGTGCCAGCAGCCAATCGGCATTGAACACTGAAGCTTTCTTT.

The chain couples TRBV30 to TRBJ1-2; the D gene is possibly TRBD1 (5 bases). CDR3 length: 14 amino acids. V was clipped by 1 base and J by 5 bases, with 14 bases between them. Germline lookup yields CDR1 GTSNPN and CDR2 SVGIG (reference sequence). The CDR3 DNA reads as TGTGCCTGGAGTGGACGGGACGGAATTTATGGCTACACCTTC. Protein: CAWSGRDGIYGYTF.

The rearrangement uses TRBV10-3 and TRBJ2-5; 9 bases map to TRBD2. The CDR3 consists of 15 residues. CDR1 is ENHRY and CDR2 is SYGVKD in the germline V gene. V trimming: 3 bases; J trimming: 5 bases; junction bases outside the gene matches: 7. Written as DNA, the CDR3 is TGTGCCATCAGTGAAGCGGGAGGAACGGGGGAGACCCAGTACTTC. Amino acid sequence: CAISEAGGTGETQYF.

The chain uses TRBV5-4 and TRBJ1-1, with D tentatively TRBD1 (6 bases). The V gene lost 0 bases and the J gene lost 6 bases, with 12 bases spanning the gap. Germline lookup yields CDR1 SGHNT and CDR2 YYREEE (reference sequence). The CDR3 spans 14 residues. The DNA of the CDR3 is TGTGCCAGCAGCTTGGCAGGGGTTTGGGCTGAAGCTTTCTTT. It encodes CASSLAGVWAEAFF. The variable domain in full, completed from reference TRBV5-4 and TRBJ1-1, reads ETGVTQSPTHLIKTRGQQVTLRCSSQSGHNTVSWYQQALGQGPQFIFQYYREEENGRGNFPPRFSGLQFPNYSSELNVNALELDDSALYLCASSLAGVWAEAFFGQGTRLTVV.

The gene calls are TRBV9 and TRBJ2-2, with D tentatively TRBD2 (5 bases). The CDR3 has 13 residues. The germline CDR1 and CDR2 sequences are SGDLS and YYNGEE. V was cut by 3 bases and J by 5 bases, with 8 bases left in between. In DNA form, the CDR3 reads TGTGCCAGCAGCGAGACTACGACCGGGGAGCTGTTTTTT. It yields the protein CASSETTTGELFF.

V usage is TRBV4-2 and J usage is TRBJ2-1; D call uncertain. V lost 0 bases and J 10 bases, leaving 22 bases between the germline ends. Germline V CDR1 and CDR2: LGHNA, YNFKEQ. CDR3 length equals 17 residues. The CDR3 reads CASSQDPRYLPSGEQFF. The CDR3, as DNA: TGTGCCAGCAGCCAAGATCCGAGATACCTACCTTCTGGGGAGCAGTTCTTC.

The CDR3 is CASRPSLDRVTGELFF. The CDR3 nucleotides are TGTGCCAGCAGACCTTCACTCGACAGGGTTACCGGGGAGCTGTTTTTT. V gene TRBV6-6 combines with J gene TRBJ2-2, with 7 nucleotides matching TRBD1. The length of the CDR3 is 16 residues. Germline CDR1 is MNHNY and CDR2 is SVGAGI (reference sequence). The ends lost 6 bases at V and 5 bases at J; junction bases unmatched: 12.

The CDR3 DNA follows: TGTGCCACCAGCGGACAATCTAACCCAAATGAGCAGTTCTTC. Its protein product is CATSGQSNPNEQFF. This sequence joins TRBV15 and TRBJ2-1, with D possibly being TRBD1 (5 bases). Germline CDR1 reads LNHNV; CDR2 reads YYDKDF (reference sequence). The CDR3 runs to 14 residues. V lost 5 bases and J lost 7, with 15 bases in between.

V usage is TRBV2 and J usage is TRBJ1-5, with no clear D. The CDR3 consists of 15 residues. Germline CDR1 and CDR2: SNHLY and FYNNEI. Trimming left V 4 bases short and J 4 bases short, with 14 bases between. The CDR3 loop is CASSAGLRGNQPQHF. The CDR3 DNA follows: TGTGCCAGCAGTGCAGGCCTTCGGGGAAATCAGCCCCAGCATTTT.